This note documents a single T cell receptor (beta chain) sequence. Its target is not known. V lost 6 bases and J 2 bases, leaving 9 bases between the germline ends. This CDR3 has 13 amino acids. CDR1 and CDR2 (germline): SNHLY, FYNNEI. Focal radiation with ipilimumab CTLA-4 blockade was given to patients with chemo-refractory metastatic non-small-cell lung cancer. The record originates from a study of radiotherapy plus CTLA-4 blockade in lung cancer. Sequencing was performed with immunoSEQ multiplex PCR; in TCRdb, only in-frame clones are kept and a portion is missing. The table records over 85,000 clones, around 90% of them present only once. The study's findings and limits: Subsequent to radiotherapy plus ipilimumab, tumor-derived TCR clones underwent expansion in blood. Alongside interferon-beta, early blood T cell clone dynamics were reportedly the best predictor of response.

Specimen: peripheral blood, collected from a patient treated with radiotherapy plus ipilimumab. This receptor was obtained from a human donor with non-small cell lung cancer that progressed on radiotherapy plus ipilimumab. The V gene is TRBV2, the J gene TRBJ2-3; D possibly corresponds to TRBD2 (6 bases). The CDR3: CASRREATDTQYF. DNA for the CDR3: TGTGCCAGCAGGAGGGAGGCCACAGATACGCAGTATTTT.